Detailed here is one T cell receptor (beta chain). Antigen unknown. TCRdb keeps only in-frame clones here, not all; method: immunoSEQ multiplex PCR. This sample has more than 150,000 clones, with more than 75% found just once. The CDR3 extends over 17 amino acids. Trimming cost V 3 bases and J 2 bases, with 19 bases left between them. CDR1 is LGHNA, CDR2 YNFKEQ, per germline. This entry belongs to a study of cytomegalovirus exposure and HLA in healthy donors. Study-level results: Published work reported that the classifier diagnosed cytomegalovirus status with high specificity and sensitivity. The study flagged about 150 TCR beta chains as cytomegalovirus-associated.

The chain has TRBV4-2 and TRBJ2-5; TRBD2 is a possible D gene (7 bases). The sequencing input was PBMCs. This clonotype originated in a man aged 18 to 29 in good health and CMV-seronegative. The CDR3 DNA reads TGTGCCAGCAGCCACCTCGAGGGAGGGGACACACAAGAGACCCAGTACTTC. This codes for CASSHLEGGDTQETQYF.